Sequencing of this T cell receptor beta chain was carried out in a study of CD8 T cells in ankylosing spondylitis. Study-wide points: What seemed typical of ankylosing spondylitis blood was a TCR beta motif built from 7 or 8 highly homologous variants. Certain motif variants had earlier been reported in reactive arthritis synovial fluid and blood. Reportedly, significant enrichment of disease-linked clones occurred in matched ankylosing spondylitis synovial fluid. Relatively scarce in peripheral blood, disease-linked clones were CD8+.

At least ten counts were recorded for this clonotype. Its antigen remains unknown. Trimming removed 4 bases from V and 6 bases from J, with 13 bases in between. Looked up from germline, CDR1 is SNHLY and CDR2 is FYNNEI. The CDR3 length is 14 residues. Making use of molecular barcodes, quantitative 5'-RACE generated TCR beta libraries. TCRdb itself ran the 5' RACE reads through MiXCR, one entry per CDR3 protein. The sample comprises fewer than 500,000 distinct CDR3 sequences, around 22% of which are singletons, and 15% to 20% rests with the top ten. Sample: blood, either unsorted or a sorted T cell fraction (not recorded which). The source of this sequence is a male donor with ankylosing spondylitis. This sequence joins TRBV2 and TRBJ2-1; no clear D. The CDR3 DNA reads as TGTGCCAGCAGTGCGAGACCCGGGTCCAATGAGCAGTTCTTC. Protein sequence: CASSARPGSNEQFF.